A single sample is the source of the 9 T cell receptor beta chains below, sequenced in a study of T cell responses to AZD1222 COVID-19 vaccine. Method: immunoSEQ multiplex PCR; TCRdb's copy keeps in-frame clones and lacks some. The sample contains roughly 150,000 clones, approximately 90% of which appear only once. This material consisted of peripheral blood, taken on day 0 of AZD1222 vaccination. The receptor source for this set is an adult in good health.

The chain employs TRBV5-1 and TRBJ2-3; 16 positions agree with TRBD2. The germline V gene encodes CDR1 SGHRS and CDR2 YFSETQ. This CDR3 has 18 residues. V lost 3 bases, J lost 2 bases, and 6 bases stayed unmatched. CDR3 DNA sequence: TGCGCCAGCAGCTCGGGACTAGCGGGAGGGGAGTCCACAGATACGCAGTATTTT. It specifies CASSSGLAGGESTDTQYF.

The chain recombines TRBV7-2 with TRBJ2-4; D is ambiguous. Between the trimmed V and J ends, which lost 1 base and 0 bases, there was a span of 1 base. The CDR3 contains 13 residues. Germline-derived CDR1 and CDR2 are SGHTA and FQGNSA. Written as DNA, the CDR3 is TGTGCCAGCAGCTTAGTAGCCAAAAACATTCAGTACTTC. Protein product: CASSLVAKNIQYF.

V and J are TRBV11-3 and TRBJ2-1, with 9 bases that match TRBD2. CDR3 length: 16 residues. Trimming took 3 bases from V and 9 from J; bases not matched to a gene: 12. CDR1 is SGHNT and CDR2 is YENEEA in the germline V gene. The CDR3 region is CASSFGFPSGVGEQFF. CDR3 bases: TGTGCCAGCAGCTTCGGGTTCCCTAGCGGGGTTGGTGAGCAGTTCTTC.

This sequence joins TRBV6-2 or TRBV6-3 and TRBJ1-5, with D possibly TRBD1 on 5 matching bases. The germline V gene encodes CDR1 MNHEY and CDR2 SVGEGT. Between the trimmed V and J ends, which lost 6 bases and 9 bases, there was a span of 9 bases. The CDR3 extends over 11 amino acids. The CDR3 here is CASSSGGPQHF. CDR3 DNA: TGTGCCAGCAGCTCCGGGGGGCCCCAGCATTTT.

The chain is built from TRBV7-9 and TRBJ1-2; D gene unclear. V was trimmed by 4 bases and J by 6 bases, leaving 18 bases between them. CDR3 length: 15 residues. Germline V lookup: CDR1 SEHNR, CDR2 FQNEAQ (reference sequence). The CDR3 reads CASSSKQAGIDGYTF. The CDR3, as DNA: TGTGCCAGCAGCTCGAAGCAGGCGGGGATCGATGGCTACACCTTC.

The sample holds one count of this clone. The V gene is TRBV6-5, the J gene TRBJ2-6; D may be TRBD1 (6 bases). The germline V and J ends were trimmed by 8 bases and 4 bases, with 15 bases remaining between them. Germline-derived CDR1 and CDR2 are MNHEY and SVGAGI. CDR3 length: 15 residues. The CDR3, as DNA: TGTGCCAGCGTTCCAGGGGTCTCGGGGGCCAACGTCCTGACTTTC. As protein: CASVPGVSGANVLTF.

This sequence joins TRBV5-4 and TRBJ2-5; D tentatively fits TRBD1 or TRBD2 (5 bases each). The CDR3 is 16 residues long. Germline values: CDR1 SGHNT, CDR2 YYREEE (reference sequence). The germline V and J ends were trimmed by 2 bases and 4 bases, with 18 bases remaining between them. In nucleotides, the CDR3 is TGTGCCAGCAGCTTAGGGGAGCGCACCGGCGGAGAGACCCAGTACTTC. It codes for CASSLGERTGGETQYF.

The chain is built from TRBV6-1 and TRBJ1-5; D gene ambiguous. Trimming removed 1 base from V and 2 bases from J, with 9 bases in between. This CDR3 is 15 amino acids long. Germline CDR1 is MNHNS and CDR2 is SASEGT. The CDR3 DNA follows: TGTGCCAGCAGTGAAGTACAGAATCGCAATCAGCCCCAGCATTTT. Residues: CASSEVQNRNQPQHF.

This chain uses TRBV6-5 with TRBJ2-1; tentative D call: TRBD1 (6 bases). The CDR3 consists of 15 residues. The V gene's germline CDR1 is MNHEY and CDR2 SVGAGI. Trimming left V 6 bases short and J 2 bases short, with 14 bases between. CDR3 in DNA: TGTGCCAGCAGGAAGGGGGATCCAGCCTACAATGAGCAGTTCTTC. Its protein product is CASRKGDPAYNEQFF.